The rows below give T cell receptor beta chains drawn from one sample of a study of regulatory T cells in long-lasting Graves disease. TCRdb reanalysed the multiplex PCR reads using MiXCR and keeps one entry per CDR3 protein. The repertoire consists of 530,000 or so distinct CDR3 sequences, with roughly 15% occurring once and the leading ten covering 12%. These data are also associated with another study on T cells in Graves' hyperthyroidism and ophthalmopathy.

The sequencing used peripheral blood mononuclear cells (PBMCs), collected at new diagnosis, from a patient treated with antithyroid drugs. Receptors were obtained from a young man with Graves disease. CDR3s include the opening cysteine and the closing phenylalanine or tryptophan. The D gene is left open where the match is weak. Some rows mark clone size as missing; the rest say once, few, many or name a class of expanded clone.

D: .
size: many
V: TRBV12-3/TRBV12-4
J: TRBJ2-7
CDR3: CASGMAISYEQYF
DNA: TGTGCCAGTGGGATGGCTATCTCCTACGAGCAGTACTTC

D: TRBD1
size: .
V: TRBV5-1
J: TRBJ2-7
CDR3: CASSLEGQGANEQYF
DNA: TGCGCCAGCAGCTTGGAGGGACAGGGGGCCAACGAGCAGTACTTC

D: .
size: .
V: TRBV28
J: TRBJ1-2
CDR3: CASSVTLGGGAIYGYTF
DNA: TGTGCCAGCAGTGTCACCCTAGGGGGGGGCGCAATCTATGGCTACACCTTC

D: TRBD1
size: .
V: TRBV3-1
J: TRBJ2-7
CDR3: CASSQAQGLDEQYF
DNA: TGTGCCAGCAGCCAAGCACAGGGGCTGGACGAGCAGTACTTC

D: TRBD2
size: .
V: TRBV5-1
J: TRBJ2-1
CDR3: CASGSGLAGDEQFF
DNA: TGCGCCAGCGGGTCGGGACTAGCGGGAGATGAGCAGTTCTTC

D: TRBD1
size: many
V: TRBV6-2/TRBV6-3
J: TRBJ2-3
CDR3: CASSTTGTGTDTQYF
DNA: TGTGCCAGCAGTACTACCGGGACAGGCACAGATACGCAGTATTTT

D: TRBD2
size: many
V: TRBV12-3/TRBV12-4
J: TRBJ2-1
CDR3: CASSWTSGYNEQFF
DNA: TGTGCCAGCAGTTGGACTAGCGGTTACAATGAGCAGTTCTTC

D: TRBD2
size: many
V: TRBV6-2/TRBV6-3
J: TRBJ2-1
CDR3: CASSPLSLLAGSSIDEQFF
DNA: TGTGCCAGCAGCCCCCTGTCCCTACTAGCGGGAAGCTCAATCGATGAGCAGTTCTTC

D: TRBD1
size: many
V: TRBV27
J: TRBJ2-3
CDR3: CASSLFGTGTDTQYF
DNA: TGTGCCAGCAGTTTATTCGGGACAGGCACAGATACGCAGTATTTT

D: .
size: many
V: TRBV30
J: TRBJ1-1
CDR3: CAWSMTVNTEAFF
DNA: TGTGCCTGGAGCATGACAGTGAACACTGAAGCTTTCTTT

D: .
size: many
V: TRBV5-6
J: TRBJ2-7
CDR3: CASSPDLADEQYF
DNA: TGTGCCAGCAGCCCGGACTTGGCGGACGAGCAGTACTTC

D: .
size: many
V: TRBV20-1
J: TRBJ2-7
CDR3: CSARVPGRSSYEQYF
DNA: TGCAGTGCTAGAGTTCCGGGGAGGAGCTCCTACGAGCAGTACTTC

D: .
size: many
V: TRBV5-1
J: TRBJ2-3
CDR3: CASSTGPDTQYF
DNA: TGCGCCAGCAGCACGGGGCCGGATACGCAGTATTTT

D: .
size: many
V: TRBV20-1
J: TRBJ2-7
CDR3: CSARGSVGQYF
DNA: TGCAGTGCTAGAGGGTCAGTCGGGCAGTACTTC

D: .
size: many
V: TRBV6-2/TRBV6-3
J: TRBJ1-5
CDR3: CASVRDLNQPQHF
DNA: TGTGCCAGCGTCAGGGACCTCAATCAGCCCCAGCATTTT

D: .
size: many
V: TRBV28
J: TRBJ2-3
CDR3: CASRLTGQSTDTQYF
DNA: TGTGCCAGCAGACTAACCGGACAAAGCACAGATACGCAGTATTTT

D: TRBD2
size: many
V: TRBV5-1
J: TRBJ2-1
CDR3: CASSLGSGIYNEQFF
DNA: TGCGCCAGCAGCTTGGGCAGCGGGATCTACAATGAGCAGTTCTTC

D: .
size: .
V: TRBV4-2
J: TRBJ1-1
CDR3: CASSQMTGNTEAFF
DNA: TGTGCCAGCAGCCAAATGACAGGGAACACTGAAGCTTTCTTT

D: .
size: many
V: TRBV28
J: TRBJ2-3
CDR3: CASSQFGGDVGTDTQYF
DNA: TGTGCCAGCAGCCAATTTGGCGGAGACGTCGGCACAGATACGCAGTATTTT

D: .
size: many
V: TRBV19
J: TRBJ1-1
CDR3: CASSHDRTANTEAFF
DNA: TGTGCCAGTAGTCACGACAGGACGGCGAACACTGAAGCTTTCTTT

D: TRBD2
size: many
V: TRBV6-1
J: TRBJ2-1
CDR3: CASSEIGASGSYNEQFF
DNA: TGTGCCAGCAGTGAAATTGGGGCTAGCGGGAGCTACAATGAGCAGTTCTTC

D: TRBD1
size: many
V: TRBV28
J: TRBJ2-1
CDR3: CASRGTASYSYNEQFF
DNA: TGTGCCAGCAGGGGGACAGCCTCGTACTCCTACAATGAGCAGTTCTTC

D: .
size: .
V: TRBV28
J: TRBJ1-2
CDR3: CVSSLEGSDYGYTF
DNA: TGTGTCAGCAGTTTAGAGGGATCGGACTATGGCTACACCTTC

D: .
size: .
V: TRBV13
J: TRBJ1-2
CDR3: CASSPPRQVYGYTF
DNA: TGTGCCAGCAGCCCCCCCCGACAGGTCTATGGCTACACCTTC

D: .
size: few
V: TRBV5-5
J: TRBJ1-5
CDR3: CASSLAGGRRQPQHF
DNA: TGTGCCAGCAGCTTGGCCGGGGGGCGGAGGCAGCCCCAGCATTTT

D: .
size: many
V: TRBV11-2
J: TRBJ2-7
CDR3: CASSLLSGGKDEQYF
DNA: TGTGCCAGCAGCTTACTGTCAGGCGGGAAGGACGAGCAGTACTTC

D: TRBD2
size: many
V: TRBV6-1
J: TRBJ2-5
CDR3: CASSRSGGQETQYF
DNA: TGTGCCAGCAGTCGCAGCGGGGGACAAGAGACCCAGTACTTC

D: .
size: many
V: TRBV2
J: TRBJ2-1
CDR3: CASSESGRQSGLNEQFF
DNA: TGTGCCAGCAGTGAATCAGGGAGGCAGTCGGGCCTCAATGAGCAGTTCTTC

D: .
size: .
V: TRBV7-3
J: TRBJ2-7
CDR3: CASSKGRAAEQYF
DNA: TGTGCCAGCAGCAAGGGTCGGGCAGCCGAGCAGTACTTC

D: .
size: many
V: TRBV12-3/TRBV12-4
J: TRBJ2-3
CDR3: CASSFGGRSDTDTQYF
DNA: TGTGCCAGCAGTTTTGGGGGGCGTTCGGATACAGATACGCAGTATTTT

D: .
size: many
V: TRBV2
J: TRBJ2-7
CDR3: CASNPLGGEQYF
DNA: TGTGCCAGCAACCCGCTCGGGGGCGAGCAGTACTTC

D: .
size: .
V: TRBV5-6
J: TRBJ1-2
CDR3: CASSLVGVGYGYTF
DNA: TGTGCCAGCAGCTTGGTAGGGGTTGGCTATGGCTACACCTTC

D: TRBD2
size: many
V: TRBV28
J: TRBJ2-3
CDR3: CASSLSGRSPDTQYF
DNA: TGTGCCAGCAGTTTGAGCGGGAGGAGTCCAGATACGCAGTATTTT

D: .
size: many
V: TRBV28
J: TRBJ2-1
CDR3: CASSPRAQGKFF
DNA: TGTGCCAGCAGCCCAAGGGCACAGGGAAAGTTCTTC

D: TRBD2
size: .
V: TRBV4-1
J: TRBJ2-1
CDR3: CASSHHLGEAGVTNEQFF
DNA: TGCGCCAGCAGCCATCACCTTGGCGAAGCGGGAGTCACGAATGAGCAGTTCTTC

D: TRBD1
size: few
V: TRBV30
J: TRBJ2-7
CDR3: CACRHPPGQTSSYYEQYF
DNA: TGTGCCTGCCGGCACCCCCCGGGACAGACTTCCTCGTACTACGAGCAGTACTTC

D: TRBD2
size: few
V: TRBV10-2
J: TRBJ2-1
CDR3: CASRTSGGYSYNEQFF
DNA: TGCGCCAGCAGGACTAGCGGGGGCTACTCCTACAATGAGCAGTTCTTC